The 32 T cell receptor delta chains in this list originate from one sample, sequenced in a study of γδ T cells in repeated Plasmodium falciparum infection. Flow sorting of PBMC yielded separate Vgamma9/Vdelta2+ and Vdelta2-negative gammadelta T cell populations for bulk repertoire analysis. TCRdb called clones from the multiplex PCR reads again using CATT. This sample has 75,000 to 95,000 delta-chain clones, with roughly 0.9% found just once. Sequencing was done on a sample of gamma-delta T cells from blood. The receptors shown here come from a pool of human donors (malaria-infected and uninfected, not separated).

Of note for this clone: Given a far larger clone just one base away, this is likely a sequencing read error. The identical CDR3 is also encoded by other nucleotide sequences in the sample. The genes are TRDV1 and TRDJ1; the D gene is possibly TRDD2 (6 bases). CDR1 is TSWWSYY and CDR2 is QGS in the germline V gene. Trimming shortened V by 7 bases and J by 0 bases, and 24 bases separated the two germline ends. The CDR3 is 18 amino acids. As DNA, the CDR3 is TGTGCTCTTGCTTCCTCCAGTACTACCTCCTGGTACACCGATAAACTCATCTTT. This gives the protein CALASSSTTSWYTDKLIF.

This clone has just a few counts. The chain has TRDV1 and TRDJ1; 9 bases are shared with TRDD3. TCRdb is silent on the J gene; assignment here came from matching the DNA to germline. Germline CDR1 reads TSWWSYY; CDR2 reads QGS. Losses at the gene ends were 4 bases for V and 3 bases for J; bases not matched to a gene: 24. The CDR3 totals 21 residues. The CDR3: CALGVPTGGGYHRFNADKLIF. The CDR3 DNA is TGTGCTCTTGGGGTACCTACTGGCGGGGGATACCACAGGTTTAACGCCGATAAACTCATCTTT.

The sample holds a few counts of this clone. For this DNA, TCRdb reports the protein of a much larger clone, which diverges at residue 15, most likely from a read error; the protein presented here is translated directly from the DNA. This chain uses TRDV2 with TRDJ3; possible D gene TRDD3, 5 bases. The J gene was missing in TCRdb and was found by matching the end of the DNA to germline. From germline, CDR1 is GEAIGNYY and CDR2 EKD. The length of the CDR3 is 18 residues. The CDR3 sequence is CACDTVDISSWDTRKMFF. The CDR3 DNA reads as TGTGCCTGTGACACCGTGGATATAAGCTCCTGGGACACCCGAAAGATGTTTTTC.

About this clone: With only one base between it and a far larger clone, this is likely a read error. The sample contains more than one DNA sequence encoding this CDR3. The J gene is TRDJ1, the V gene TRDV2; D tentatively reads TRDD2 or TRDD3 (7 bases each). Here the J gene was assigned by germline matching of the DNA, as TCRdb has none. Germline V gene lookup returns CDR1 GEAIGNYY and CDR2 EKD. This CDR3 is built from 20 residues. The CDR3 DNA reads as TGCGCCTGTGATAGAATTCCTACGGGGGATTCCGAACATGTGAGGAATAAACTCATCTTT. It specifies CACDRIPTGDSEHVRNKLIF.

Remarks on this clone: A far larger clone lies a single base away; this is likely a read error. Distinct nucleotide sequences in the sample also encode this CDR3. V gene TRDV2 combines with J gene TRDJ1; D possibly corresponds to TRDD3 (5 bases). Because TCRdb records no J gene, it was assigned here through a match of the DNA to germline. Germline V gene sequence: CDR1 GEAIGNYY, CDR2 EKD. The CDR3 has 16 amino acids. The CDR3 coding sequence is TGTGCCTGCGACACCCCAGGGGGGTTGTACACCGATAAACTCATCTTT. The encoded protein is CACDTPGGLYTDKLIF.

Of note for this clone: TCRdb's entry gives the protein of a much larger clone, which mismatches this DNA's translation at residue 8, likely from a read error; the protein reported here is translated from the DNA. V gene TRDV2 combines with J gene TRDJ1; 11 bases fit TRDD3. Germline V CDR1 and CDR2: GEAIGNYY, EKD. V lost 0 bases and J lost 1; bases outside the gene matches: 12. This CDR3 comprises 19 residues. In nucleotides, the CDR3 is TGTGCCTGTGACACCCTGCCTCTTGGGGGATACGGAAGCACCGATAAACTCATCTTT. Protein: CACDTLPLGGYGSTDKLIF.

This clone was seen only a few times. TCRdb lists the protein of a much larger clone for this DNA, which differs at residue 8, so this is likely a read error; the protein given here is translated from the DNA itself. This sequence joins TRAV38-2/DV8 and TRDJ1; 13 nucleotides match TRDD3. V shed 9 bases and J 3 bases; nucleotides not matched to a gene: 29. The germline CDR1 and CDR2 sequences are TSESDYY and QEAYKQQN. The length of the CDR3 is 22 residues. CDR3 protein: CASFLETQYWGIRVGGPDKLIF. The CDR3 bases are TGTGCTTCCTTCCTAGAAACCCAGTACTGGGGGATACGCGTAGGGGGTCCCGATAAACTCATCTTT.

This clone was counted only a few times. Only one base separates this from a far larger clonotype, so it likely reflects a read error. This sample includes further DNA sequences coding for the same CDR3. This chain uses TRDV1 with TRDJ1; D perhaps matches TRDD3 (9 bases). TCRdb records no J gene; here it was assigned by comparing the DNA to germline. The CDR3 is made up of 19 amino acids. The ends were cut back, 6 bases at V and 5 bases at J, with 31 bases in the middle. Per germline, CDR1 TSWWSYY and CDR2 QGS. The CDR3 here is CALGHSFLLLLGDKDKLIF. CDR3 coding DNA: TGTGCTCTTGGTCACAGCTTCCTACTTTTACTGGGGGACAAAGATAAACTCATCTTT.

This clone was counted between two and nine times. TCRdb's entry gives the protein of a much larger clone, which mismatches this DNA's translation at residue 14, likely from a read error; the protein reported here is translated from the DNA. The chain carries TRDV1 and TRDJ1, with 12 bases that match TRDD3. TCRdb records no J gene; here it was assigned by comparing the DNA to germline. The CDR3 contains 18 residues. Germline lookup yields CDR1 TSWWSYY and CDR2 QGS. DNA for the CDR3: TGTGCTCTTGGGACCCCTGGGGGATACGCATTTCACACCGGTAAACTCATCTTT. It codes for CALGTPGGYAFHTGKLIF.

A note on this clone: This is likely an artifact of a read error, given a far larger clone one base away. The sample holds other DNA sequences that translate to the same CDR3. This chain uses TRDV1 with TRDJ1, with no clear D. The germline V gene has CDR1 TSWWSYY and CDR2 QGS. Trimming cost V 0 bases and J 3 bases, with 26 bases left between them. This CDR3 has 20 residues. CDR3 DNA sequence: TGTGCTCTTGGGGAACTGGGGCCCTATGGCAATGGCCACCAAGCCGATAAACTCATCTTT. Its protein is CALGELGPYGNGHQADKLIF.

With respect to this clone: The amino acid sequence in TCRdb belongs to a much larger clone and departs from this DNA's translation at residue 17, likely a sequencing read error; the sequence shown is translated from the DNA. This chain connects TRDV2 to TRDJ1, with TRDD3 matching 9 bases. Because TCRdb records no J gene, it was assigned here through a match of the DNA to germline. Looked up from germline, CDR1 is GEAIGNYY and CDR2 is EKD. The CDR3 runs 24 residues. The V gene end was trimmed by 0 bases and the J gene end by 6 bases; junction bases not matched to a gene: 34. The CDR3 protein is CACDTLAPSPTAGGSYIDGHKLIF. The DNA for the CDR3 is TGTGCCTGTGACACCCTGGCCCCCTCTCCTACGGCTGGGGGATCGTACATCGATGGTCATAAACTCATCTTT.

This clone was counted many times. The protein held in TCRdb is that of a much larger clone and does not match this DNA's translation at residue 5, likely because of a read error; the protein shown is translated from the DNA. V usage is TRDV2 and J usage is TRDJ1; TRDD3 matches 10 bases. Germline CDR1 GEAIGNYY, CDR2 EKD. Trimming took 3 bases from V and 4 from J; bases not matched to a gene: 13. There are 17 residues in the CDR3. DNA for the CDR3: TGTGCCTGTGACGCCCTCCCGGTGGGGGATACTGACGATAAACTCATCTTT. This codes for CACDALPVGDTDDKLIF.

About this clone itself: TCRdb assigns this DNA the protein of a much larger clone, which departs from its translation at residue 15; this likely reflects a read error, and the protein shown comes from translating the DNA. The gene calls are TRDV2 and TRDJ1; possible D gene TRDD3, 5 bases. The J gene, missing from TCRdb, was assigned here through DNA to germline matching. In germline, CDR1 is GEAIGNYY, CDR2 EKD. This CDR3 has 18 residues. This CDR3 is CACDAVLGVGSNTDELIF. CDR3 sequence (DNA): TGTGCCTGTGACGCAGTTTTAGGTGTGGGATCGAACACCGATGAACTCATCTTT.

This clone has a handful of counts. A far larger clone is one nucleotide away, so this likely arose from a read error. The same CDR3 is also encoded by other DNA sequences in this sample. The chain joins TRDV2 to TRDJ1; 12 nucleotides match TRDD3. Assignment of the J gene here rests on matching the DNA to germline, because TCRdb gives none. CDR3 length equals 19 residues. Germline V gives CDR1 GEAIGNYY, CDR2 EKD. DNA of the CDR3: TGTGCCTGTGACACCGTTGTACTGGGGGATACTCGCTACACCGACAAACTCATCTTT. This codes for CACDTVVLGDTRYTDKLIF.

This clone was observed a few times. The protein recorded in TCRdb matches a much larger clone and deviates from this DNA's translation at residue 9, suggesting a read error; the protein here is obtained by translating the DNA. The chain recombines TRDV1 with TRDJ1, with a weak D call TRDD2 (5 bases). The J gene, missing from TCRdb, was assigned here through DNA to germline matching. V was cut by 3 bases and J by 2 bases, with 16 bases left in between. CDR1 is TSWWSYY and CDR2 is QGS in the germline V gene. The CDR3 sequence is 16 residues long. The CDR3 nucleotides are TGTGCTCTTGGGGACCCCCCCTACGGGCGAACCGATAAACTCATCTTT. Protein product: CALGDPPYGRTDKLIF.

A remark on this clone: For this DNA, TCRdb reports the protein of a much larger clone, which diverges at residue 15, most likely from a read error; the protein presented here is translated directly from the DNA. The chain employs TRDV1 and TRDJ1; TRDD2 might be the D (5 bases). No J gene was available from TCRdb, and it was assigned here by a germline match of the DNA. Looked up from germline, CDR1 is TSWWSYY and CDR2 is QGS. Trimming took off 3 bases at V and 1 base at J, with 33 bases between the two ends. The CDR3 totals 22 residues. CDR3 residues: CALGDYHRPTYDWTDATDKLIF. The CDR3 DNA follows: TGTGCTCTTGGGGACTACCACCGCCCTACGTACGATTGGACGGACGCCACCGATAAACTCATCTTT.

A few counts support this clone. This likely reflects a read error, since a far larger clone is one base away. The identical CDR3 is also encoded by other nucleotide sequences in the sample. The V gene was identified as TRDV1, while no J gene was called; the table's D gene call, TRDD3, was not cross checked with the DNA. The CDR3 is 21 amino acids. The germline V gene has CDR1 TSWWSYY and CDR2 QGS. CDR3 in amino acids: CALGFSYLQDLGDTRAAQLFF. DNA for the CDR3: TGTGCTCTTGGGTTTTCCTACCTGCAAGACCTGGGGGATACTCGGGCAGCACAACTCTTCTTC.

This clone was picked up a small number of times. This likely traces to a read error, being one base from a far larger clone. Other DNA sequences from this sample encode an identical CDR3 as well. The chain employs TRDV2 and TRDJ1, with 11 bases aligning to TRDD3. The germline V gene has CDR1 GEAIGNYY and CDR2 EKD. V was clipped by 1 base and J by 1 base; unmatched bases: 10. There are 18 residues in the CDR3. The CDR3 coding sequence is TGTGCCTGTGACACAGTATTGGGGGATACGTCCGTCACCGATAAACTCATCTTT. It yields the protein CACDTVLGDTSVTDKLIF.

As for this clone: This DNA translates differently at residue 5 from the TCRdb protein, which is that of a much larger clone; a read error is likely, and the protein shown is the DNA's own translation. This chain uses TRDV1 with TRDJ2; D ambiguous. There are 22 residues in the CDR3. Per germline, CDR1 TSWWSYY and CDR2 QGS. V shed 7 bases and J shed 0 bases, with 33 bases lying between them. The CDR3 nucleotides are TGTGCTCTTGTATCCTTAGCCCAGTCGAGTTCCGTGGGAACCTCTTTGACAGCACAACTCTTCTTT. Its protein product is CALVSLAQSSSVGTSLTAQLFF.

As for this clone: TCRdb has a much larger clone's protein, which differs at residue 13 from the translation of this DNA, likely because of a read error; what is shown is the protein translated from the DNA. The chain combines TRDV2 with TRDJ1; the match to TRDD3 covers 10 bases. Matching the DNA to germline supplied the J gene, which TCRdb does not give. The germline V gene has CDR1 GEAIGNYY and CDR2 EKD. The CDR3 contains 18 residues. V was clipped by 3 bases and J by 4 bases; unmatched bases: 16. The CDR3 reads CACDPVLGDPGRIDKLIF. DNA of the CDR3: TGTGCCTGTGACCCCGTACTGGGGGATCCGGGGAGAATCGATAAACTCATCTTT.

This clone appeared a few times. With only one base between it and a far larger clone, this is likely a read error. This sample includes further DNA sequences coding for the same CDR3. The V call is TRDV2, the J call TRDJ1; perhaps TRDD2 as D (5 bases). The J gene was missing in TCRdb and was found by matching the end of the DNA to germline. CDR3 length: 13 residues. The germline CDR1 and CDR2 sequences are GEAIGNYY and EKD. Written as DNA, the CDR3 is TGTGCCTGCGACAGCCCTTCCACCGATAAACTCATCTTT. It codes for CACDSPSTDKLIF.

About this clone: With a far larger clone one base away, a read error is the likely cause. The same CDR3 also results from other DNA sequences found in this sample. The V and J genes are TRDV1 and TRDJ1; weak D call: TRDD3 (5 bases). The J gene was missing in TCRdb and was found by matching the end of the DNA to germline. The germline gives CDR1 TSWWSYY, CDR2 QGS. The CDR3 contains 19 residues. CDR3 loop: CALGELSLLPLTYTDKLIF. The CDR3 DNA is TGTGCCCTTGGGGAATTGAGTCTCCTCCCACTAACATACACCGATAAACTCATCTTT.

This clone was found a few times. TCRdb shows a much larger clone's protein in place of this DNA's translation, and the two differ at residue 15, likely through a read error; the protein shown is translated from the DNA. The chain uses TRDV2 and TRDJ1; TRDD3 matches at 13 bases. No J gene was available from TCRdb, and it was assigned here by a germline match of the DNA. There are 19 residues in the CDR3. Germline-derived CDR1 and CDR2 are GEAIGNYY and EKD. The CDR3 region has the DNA TGTGCCTGTGACCCTGTACTGGGGGATACGCCTTTGTACACCAATAAACTCATCTTT. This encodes CACDPVLGDTPLYTNKLIF.

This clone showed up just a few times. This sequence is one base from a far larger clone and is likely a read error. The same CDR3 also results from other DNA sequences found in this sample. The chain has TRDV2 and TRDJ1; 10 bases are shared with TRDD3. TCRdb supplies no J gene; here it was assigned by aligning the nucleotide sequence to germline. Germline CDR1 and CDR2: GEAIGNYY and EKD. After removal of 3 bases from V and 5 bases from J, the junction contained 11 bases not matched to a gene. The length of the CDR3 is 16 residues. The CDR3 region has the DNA TGTGCCTGTGACCCGCTACTGGGGGATTACAGTGATAAACTCATCTTT. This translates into CACDPLLGDYSDKLIF.

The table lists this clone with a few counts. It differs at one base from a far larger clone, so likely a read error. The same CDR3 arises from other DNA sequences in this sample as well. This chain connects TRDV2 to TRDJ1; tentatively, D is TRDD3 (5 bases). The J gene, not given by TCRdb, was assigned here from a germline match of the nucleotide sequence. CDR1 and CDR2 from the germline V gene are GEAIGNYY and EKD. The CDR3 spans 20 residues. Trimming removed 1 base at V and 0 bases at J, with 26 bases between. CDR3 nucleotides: TGTGCCTGTGACACTGTGGGTACTGGTCCACTTGTTTCTTACACCGATAAACTCATCTTT. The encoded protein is CACDTVGTGPLVSYTDKLIF.

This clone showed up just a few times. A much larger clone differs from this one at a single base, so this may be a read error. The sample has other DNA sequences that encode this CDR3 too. The CDR3 region is CALGELSLKKSLGEDNTDKLIF. CDR3 DNA sequence: TGTGCTCTTGGGGAACTATCCTTAAAGAAGTCCCTGGGGGAGGATAACACCGATAAACTCATCTTT. The rearrangement links TRDV1 to TRDJ1; 8 nucleotides line up with TRDD3. In the absence of a J gene in TCRdb, the DNA was matched to germline to assign it here. The J segment lost 0 bases and the V segment lost 0 bases, leaving 21 bases of the junction unmatched. Germline V gene sequence: CDR1 TSWWSYY, CDR2 QGS. There are 22 residues in the CDR3.

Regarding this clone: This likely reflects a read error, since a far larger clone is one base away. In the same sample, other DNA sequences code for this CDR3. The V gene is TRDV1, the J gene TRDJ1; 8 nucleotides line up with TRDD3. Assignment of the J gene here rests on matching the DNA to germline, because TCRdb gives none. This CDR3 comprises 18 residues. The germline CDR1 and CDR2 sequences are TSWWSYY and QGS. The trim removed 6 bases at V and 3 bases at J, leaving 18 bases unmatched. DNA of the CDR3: TGTGCTCTTGGAGACTTCCTTCCCCCGGGGATACTGGCCGATAAACTCATCTTT. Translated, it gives CALGDFLPPGILADKLIF.

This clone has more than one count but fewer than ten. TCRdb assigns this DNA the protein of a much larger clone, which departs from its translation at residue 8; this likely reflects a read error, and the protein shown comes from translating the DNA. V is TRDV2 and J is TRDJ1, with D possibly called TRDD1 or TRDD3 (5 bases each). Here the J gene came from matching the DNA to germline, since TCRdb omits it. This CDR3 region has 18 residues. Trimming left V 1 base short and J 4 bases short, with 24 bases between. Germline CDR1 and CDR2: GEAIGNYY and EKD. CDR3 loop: CACDTIGEVKKEIDKLIF. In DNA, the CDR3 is TGTGCCTGTGACACGATTGGGGAAGTCAAAAAAGAAATCGATAAACTCATCTTT.

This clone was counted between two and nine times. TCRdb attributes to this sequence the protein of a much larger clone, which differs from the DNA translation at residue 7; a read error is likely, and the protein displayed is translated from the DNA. DNA for the CDR3: TGTGCCTGTGACACCGTGGGTAGGGTCCTGGGAAACGAAACCGATAAACTCATCTTT. It encodes CACDTVGRVLGNETDKLIF. The chain links TRDV2 to TRDJ1; D possibly corresponds to TRDD3 (5 bases). This CDR3 region has 19 residues. Germline assignment: CDR1 GEAIGNYY and CDR2 EKD. The V end lost 0 bases, the J end lost 2 bases, and 24 bases lay between the germline ends.

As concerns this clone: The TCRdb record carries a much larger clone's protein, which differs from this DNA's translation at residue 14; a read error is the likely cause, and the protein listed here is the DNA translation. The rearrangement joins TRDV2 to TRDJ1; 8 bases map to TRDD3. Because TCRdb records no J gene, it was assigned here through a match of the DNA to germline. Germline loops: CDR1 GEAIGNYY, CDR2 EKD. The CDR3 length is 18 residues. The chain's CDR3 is CACDTRSGGTWYTNKLIF. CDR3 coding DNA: TGTGCCTGTGACACCAGGTCTGGGGGAACGTGGTACACCAATAAACTCATCTTT.

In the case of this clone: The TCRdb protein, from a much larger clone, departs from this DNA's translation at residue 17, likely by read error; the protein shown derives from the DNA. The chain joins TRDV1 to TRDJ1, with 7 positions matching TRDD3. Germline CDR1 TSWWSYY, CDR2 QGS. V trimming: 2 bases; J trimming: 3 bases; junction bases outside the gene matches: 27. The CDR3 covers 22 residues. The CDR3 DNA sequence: TGTGCTCTTGGGGAAGTGGTGACGTCCTGGGGATATTGGGAAAGCGTCGCCGATAAACTCATCTTT. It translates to CALGEVVTSWGYWESVADKLIF.

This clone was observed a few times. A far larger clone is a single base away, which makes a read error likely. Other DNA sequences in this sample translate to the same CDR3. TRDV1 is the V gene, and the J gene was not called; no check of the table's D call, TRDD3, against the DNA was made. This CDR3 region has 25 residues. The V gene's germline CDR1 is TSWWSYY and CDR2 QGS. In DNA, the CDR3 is TGTGCTCTTGGGGAATTACCTTTCACAAGGACTGGGGGATACGCGCGCCGACTGTACACCGATAAACTAATCTTT. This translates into CALGELPFTRTGGYARRLYTDKLIF.